This entry features one T cell receptor (beta chain) sequence. Its cognate antigen has yet to be identified. Per-base qualities were not stored, and no clone one base away is much larger. The source of the sample is a study of CD8 T cells in Susac syndrome (dated by TCRdb to between 2017 and 2020). Some background on the complete study: Among the sequenced Susac syndrome patients, six had clinically active disease and under 10 were in clinical remission. At blood withdrawal, Susac syndrome patients were either therapy-naive, taking corticosteroids (in some cases with IVIg as well), or taking IVIg alone. The clonality of the CD8+ T cell repertoire was compared across about a dozen healthy donors, some 14 Susac syndrome patients and about 16 multiple sclerosis patients. Repertoire sequencing was used to test whether CD8+ T cell activation and differentiation in Susac syndrome was antigen driven. Points the paper makes about the study in general: Roughly 15 and five Susac-specific public clones were found in the total CD8+ and CD8+ TEMRA repertoires, respectively. The study acknowledged that relatively few individuals were included in the TCR sequencing and HLA analysis. CD8+ repertoires in Susac syndrome showed clonal expansion, which was highest in CD8+ TEMRA cells and was greater in clinically active patients than in remitting patients.

Peripheral blood CD8+ and CD4+ T cells from healthy donors, Susac syndrome patients and multiple sclerosis patients were profiled using high-throughput TCR beta sequencing. Susac syndrome patients met recently defined diagnostic criteria for definite or probable disease. Bulk CD8+ and CD4+ T cells were purified by magnetic negative isolation, whereas CD8+ TEMRA cells were enriched by FACS. Blood was drawn into EDTA tubes, processed within 24 hours, and PBMCs were isolated by density gradient centrifugation. PBMCs destined for TCR sequencing were cryopreserved in liquid nitrogen and later thawed in a 37 °C water bath. The sorted or isolated CD4+, CD8+ and CD8+ TEMRA cells had a purity of 90% or higher. Per the germline V gene, KGHDR is the CDR1 and SFDVKD is the CDR2. The CDR3 numbers 12 residues from cysteine through phenylalanine. Left in the record is the CDR3 DNA by itself, 36 bases read in frame from the first base. V lost 7 bases and J lost 8 bases; the stretch between them is 11 bases long.

RNA was extracted using the RNeasy kit, and about 0.45 to 1 ug of the RNA was reverse transcribed with random hexamers. The immunoSEQ multiplex PCR assay, covering 54 Vbeta and 13 Jbeta segments, was used to amplify TCR beta CDR3 regions. To correct PCR amplification bias, a synthetic template baseline was used for both primer optimization and computational correction. The study's own analysis went as follows. Reads were annotated to V, D and J genes according to IMGT and were analyzed with immunoSEQ Analyzer, with only productive sequences retained. Clonality was calculated as one minus the Shannon entropy normalized by log2 of the number of productive unique sequences. Public and private clones were assessed among the 100 most prevalent clones of each patient and control. Clones were defined as Susac-specific if absent from the healthy and MS cohorts, from roughly 1,100 published viral clones and from other ImmuneACCESS disease sequences. Using fastp at Q25 and MiXCR, TCRdb reprocessed the public reads and kept productive beta chains. Every CDR3 protein is listed once, alongside the most common genes and DNA of its rows. The V and J calls, along with clone size, are taken from TCRdb and not from the paper's own processing. The sample has about 130,000 distinct CDR3 sequences on record, approximately 95% of them singletons. Of the sample, more than 0.15% falls within the top ten clones.

This TCR was recovered from a human donor with Susac syndrome. The sequenced material came from CD8+ T cells from PBMCs. The V gene is TRBV24-1 and the J gene is TRBJ2-1; the D segment could be TRBD2, given 5 matching bases. The bases read TGTGCCACCAGAGAAGAGGGTGATGAGCAGTTCTTC. It codes for CATREEGDEQFF.